The 8 T cell receptor beta chains presented below share a single source sample, sequenced in a study of PD-L1 blockade in urothelial cancer. Time point described: peripheral blood 6 weeks after treatment start. This table comes from immunoSEQ multiplex PCR, and its TCRdb copy is limited to in-frame clones, with some not included. The sample has 100,000 to 150,000 clones, about 83% seen once; the top ten hold 2.4%. The sequenced sample was PBMCs, obtained around atezolizumab (anti-PD-L1) treatment. Receptor source: a man aged 45 to 65 with urothelial cancer.

The chain combines TRBV30 with TRBJ2-7; 9 positions match TRBD1. CDR1 and CDR2 from the germline V gene are GTSNPN and SVGIG (reference sequence). V shed 4 bases and J 2 bases; nucleotides not matched to a gene: 9. This CDR3 is built from 15 residues. The CDR3 region has the DNA TGTGCCTGGAACCTTCGGAGGGACAGGGCCTACGAGCAGTACTTC. It specifies CAWNLRRDRAYEQYF.

The chain couples TRBV15 to TRBJ1-1; TRBD1 agrees at 9 bases. This CDR3 has 15 amino acids. CDR1 and CDR2 from the germline V gene are LNHNV and YYDKDF (reference sequence). V lost 5 bases and J lost 1; bases outside the gene matches: 5. The CDR3 spells CATSGVGQGNTEAFF. The CDR3 DNA sequence: TGTGCCACCAGCGGCGTGGGACAGGGGAACACTGAAGCTTTCTTT.

This clone has a single count. V gene TRBV6-5 combines with J gene TRBJ1-5, with unresolved D. In germline, CDR1 is MNHEY, CDR2 SVGAGI. V lost 5 bases, J lost 3 bases, and 11 bases lay in between. The CDR3 extends over 14 amino acids. Here the CDR3 reads CASSGKYYNQPQHF. The DNA of the CDR3 is TGTGCCAGCAGTGGCAAGTACTACAATCAGCCCCAGCATTTT.

The chain couples TRBV28 to TRBJ1-5; 7 bases fit TRBD1. The trim removed 5 bases at V and 1 base at J, leaving 11 bases unmatched. The CDR3 is 17 residues long. CDR1 MDHEN and CDR2 SYDVKM come from the germline V gene. This CDR3 is CASSPPGGMWSNQPQHF. The CDR3 DNA is TGTGCCAGCAGTCCCCCAGGGGGGATGTGGAGCAATCAGCCCCAGCATTTT.

This clone was observed once. V usage is TRBV19 and J usage is TRBJ2-3; D call uncertain. V lost 5 bases to trimming and J lost 0 bases, with 6 bases between them. The length of the CDR3 is 13 residues. Germline lookup yields CDR1 LNHDA and CDR2 SQIVND (reference sequence). The CDR3 protein is CASSSLSTDTQYF. The CDR3, as DNA: TGTGCCAGTAGTTCTCTTAGCACAGATACGCAGTATTTT. The full variable domain, its missing parts supplied by reference TRBV19 and TRBJ2-3, is DGGITQSPKYLFRKEGQNVTLSCEQNLNHDAMYWYRQDPGQGLRLIYYSQIVNDFQKGDIAEGYSVSREKKESFPLTVTSAQKNPTAFYLCASSSLSTDTQYFGPGTRLTVL.

The chain is built from TRBV7-3 and TRBJ2-2; 8 nucleotides line up with TRBD2. J gave up 3 bases and V 5 bases, and 5 bases lay outside the gene matches. CDR1 SGHTA and CDR2 FQGTGA come from the germline V gene. This CDR3 is 15 amino acids long. The CDR3 is CASSPRLAYTGELFF. CDR3 sequence (DNA): TGTGCCAGCAGCCCCCGACTAGCGTACACCGGGGAGCTGTTTTTT. The whole variable domain, remainder taken from reference TRBV7-3 and TRBJ2-2, is GAGVSQTPSNKVTEKGKYVELRCDPISGHTALYWYRQSLGQGPEFLIYFQGTGAADDSGLPNDRFFAVRPEGSVSTLKIQRTERGDSAVYLCASSPRLAYTGELFFGEGSRLTVL.

The sample holds one count of this clone. V and J are TRBV19 and TRBJ2-7; 9 positions match TRBD2. J gave up 6 bases and V 3 bases, and 9 bases lay outside the gene matches. This CDR3 spans 15 amino acids. Germline V gene lookup returns CDR1 LNHDA and CDR2 SQIVND (reference sequence). CDR3 amino acids: CASSISGSFFPEQYF. The CDR3 DNA is TGTGCCAGTAGTATTAGCGGGAGTTTTTTCCCCGAGCAGTACTTC.

The V and J genes are TRBV2 and TRBJ2-7; the D gene is possibly TRBD1 (5 bases). Trimming stripped 6 bases from V and 4 bases from J, with 10 bases between. Germline CDR1 SNHLY, CDR2 FYNNEI. The CDR3 runs to 12 residues. The DNA of the CDR3 is TGTGCCAGCAGGGGGCCCGATTACGAGCAGTACTTC. Amino acid sequence: CASRGPDYEQYF.